Below are 23 T cell receptor beta chains sequenced from a single sample in a study of blood T cell repertoires in COVID-19. The data were produced by immunoSEQ multiplex PCR, yet TCRdb's version contains in-frame clones alone and is incomplete. The table lists hundreds of thousands of clones, around nine tenths of them singletons. Input material: peripheral blood. The receptor source for this set is a man between 60 and 70 years old who had recovered from COVID-19.

The chain employs TRBV18 and TRBJ2-1; the match to TRBD1 covers 10 bases. Germline CDR1 and CDR2: KGHSH and LQKENI. The CDR3 covers 14 residues. V lost 3 bases and J lost 8; bases outside the gene matches: 4. For the CDR3, the DNA is TGTGCCAGCTCACCGACAGGGGGCCGAGATGAGCAGTTCTTC. Amino acid sequence: CASSPTGGRDEQFF.

This chain joins TRBV5-8 and TRBJ2-3, with D unresolved. From germline, CDR1 is SGHTS and CDR2 YDEGEE. Deletions cut 4 bases from V and 5 bases from J, with 5 bases between. The CDR3 spans 11 residues. The CDR3 bases are TGTGCCAGCAGCCGTCGAGATACGCAGTATTTT. Translated, it gives CASSRRDTQYF.

This clone was seen once. This rearrangement joins TRBV5-1 to TRBJ1-1; no firm D call. V lost 4 bases, J lost 1 base, and 17 bases lay in between. The CDR3 has 16 amino acids. Germline values: CDR1 SGHRS, CDR2 YFSETQ. CDR3 sequence (DNA): TGCGCCAGCAGCGGCCCCGGGAAGAATGAGAACACTGAAGCTTTCTTT. It is translated as CASSGPGKNENTEAFF.

The chain combines TRBV7-3 with TRBJ1-2; 9 nucleotides match TRBD1. The CDR3 has 15 amino acids. V was pared by 2 bases and J by 2 bases, with 3 bases of the junction left unmatched. Germline V gives CDR1 SGHTA, CDR2 FQGTGA. Here the CDR3 reads CASSLAGTGNYGYTF. CDR3 in DNA: TGTGCCAGCAGCTTAGCCGGGACAGGGAACTATGGCTACACCTTC.

The rearrangement joins TRBV3-1 (or the pseudogene TRBV3-2) to TRBJ2-1; D gene ambiguous. The ends were cut back, 5 bases at V and 5 bases at J, with 10 bases in the middle. The CDR3 runs 13 residues. CDR1 and CDR2 from the germline V gene are LGHDT and YNNKEL (reference sequence). CDR3 bases: TGTGCCAGCAGCAAACAATCGAACAATGAGCAGTTCTTC. It yields the protein CASSKQSNNEQFF.

The J gene is TRBJ2-3, the V gene TRBV6-4; D possibly corresponds to TRBD2 (5 bases). This CDR3 is built from 14 residues. The germline V gene has CDR1 MRHNA and CDR2 SNTAGT. V was trimmed by 6 bases and J by 2 bases, leaving 12 bases between them. The CDR3 bases are TGTGCCAGCAGCGTACTAGAGTCCACAGATACGCAGTATTTT. Protein product: CASSVLESTDTQYF.

V usage is TRBV11-1 and J usage is TRBJ1-6; D gene unclear. Germline V gene sequence: CDR1 SGHAT, CDR2 FQDESV (reference sequence). CDR3 size: 13 residues. V was trimmed by 1 base and J by 7 bases, leaving 5 bases between them. The CDR3 DNA reads as TGTGCCAGCAGCTTAGACGAGAATTCACCCCTCCACTTT. It is translated as CASSLDENSPLHF.

The genes are TRBV10-2 and TRBJ2-2, with 9 bases aligning to TRBD2. Trimming took 11 bases from V and 8 from J; bases not matched to a gene: 12. Germline lookup yields CDR1 WSHSY and CDR2 SAAADI. This CDR3 is 14 amino acids long. The CDR3 region has the DNA TGCGCCCGCGGGGGGGGCGGGGCCGGGGGGGAGCTGTTTTTT. Its protein is CARGGGGAGGELFF.

CDR3 sequence (DNA): TGCGCCAGCAGCCCCGGGACAAACTACAATGAGCAGTTCTTC. Translated, it gives CASSPGTNYNEQFF. The chain couples TRBV4-3 to TRBJ2-1; D perhaps matches TRBD1 (6 bases). The V and J ends lost 4 bases and 3 bases respectively, with 10 bases between them. This CDR3 region has 14 residues. Germline V gene data show CDR1 as LGHNA and CDR2 as YSLEER.

The chain combines TRBV3-1 (or the pseudogene TRBV3-2) with TRBJ1-1; TRBD1 aligns across 7 bases. This CDR3 has 15 amino acids. V lost 1 base, J lost 2 bases, and 4 bases stayed unmatched. Germline CDR1 reads LGHDT; CDR2 reads YNNKEL (reference sequence). The CDR3 sequence is CASSQAGTANTEAFF. For the CDR3, the DNA is TGTGCCAGCAGCCAAGCTGGGACAGCTAACACTGAAGCTTTCTTT.

J is TRBJ2-1 and V is TRBV5-6; 7 bases agree with TRBD2. V shed 4 bases, J shed 3 bases, and the junction held 7 bases outside the gene matches. There are 15 residues in the CDR3. Germline V gives CDR1 SGHDT, CDR2 YYEEEE. The CDR3 region is CASSGPGGGYNEQFF. The CDR3 DNA follows: TGTGCCAGCAGCGGACCGGGGGGAGGCTACAATGAGCAGTTCTTC.

The chain couples TRBV4-2 to TRBJ2-5, with TRBD1 matching 7 bases. CDR3 size: 15 residues. V gave up 0 bases and J gave up 4 bases; unmatched junction bases: 5. CDR1 is LGHNA, CDR2 YNFKEQ, per germline. The CDR3 DNA is TGTGCCAGCAGCCAAGAGAACAGACAGGGAGAGACCCAGTACTTC. Translating gives CASSQENRQGETQYF.

This chain joins TRBV5-6 and TRBJ2-5; possible D gene TRBD1, 6 bases. V was pared by 1 base and J by 10 bases, with 14 bases between. The CDR3 spans 13 residues. Germline CDR1 and CDR2: SGHDT and YYEEEE. This CDR3 is CASSLRPGDSQYF. The CDR3 DNA reads as TGTGCCAGCAGCTTGCGCCCAGGGGATAGCCAGTACTTC.

The chain joins TRBV5-4 to TRBJ2-7; 12 nucleotides agree with TRBD2. This CDR3 comprises 16 residues. Per germline, CDR1 SGHNT and CDR2 YYREEE (reference sequence). Trimming at V came to 0 bases and at J to 1 base, leaving 2 bases not matched to a gene. The CDR3 DNA reads TGTGCCAGCAGCTTGGGAGGGACTAGCGGGTCCTACGAGCAGTACTTC. This gives the protein CASSLGGTSGSYEQYF.

The rearrangement uses TRBV6-5 and TRBJ1-1, with D possibly TRBD1 on 6 matching bases. The germline V gene encodes CDR1 MNHEY and CDR2 SVGAGI. Deletions cut 7 bases from V and 1 base from J, with 13 bases between. The CDR3 has 14 residues. Written as DNA, the CDR3 is TGTGCCAGCACTCTCCTAGGGGGGAACACTGAAGCTTTCTTT. Translation: CASTLLGGNTEAFF.

The chain has TRBV9 and TRBJ2-7; 12 nucleotides agree with TRBD2. The V and J ends lost 3 bases and 7 bases, in that order; junction bases with no gene match: 11. CDR3 length equals 16 residues. The germline CDR1 and CDR2 sequences are SGDLS and YYNGEE. CDR3 residues: CASSGGTSGRFKEQYF. The CDR3 DNA reads TGTGCCAGCAGCGGTGGGACTAGCGGGCGCTTTAAAGAGCAGTACTTC.

The chain has TRBV11-2 and TRBJ1-1, with D possibly TRBD1 on 5 matching bases. The CDR3 spans 13 residues. The V and J ends lost 3 bases and 7 bases respectively, with 12 bases between them. Per the germline V gene, CDR1 is SGHAT and CDR2 is FQNNGV. CDR3 nucleotides: TGTGCCAGCAGCTTGATAGGGGTAGGTGAAGCTTTCTTT. Translation: CASSLIGVGEAFF.

This clone was found once. The chain recombines TRBV12-5 with TRBJ2-1; a possible D gene is TRBD2 (6 bases). V lost 5 bases, J lost 9 bases, and 17 bases lay in between. Germline lookup yields CDR1 LGHNT and CDR2 FRNRAP. This CDR3 is 14 amino acids long. The CDR3, as DNA: TGTGCTAGTGGTCTCCCCTCCGTCGGGGGTGAGCAGTTCTTC. Encoded protein: CASGLPSVGGEQFF.

This clone occurred a few times. The chain is built from TRBV15 and TRBJ2-7; D not certain. Trimming took 5 bases from V and 5 from J, leaving 16 bases between them. Germline V gene sequence: CDR1 LNHNV, CDR2 YYDKDF (reference sequence). This CDR3 comprises 14 residues. CDR3 protein: CATSVQRGAHEQYF. CDR3 nucleotide sequence: TGTGCCACCAGCGTCCAACGTGGAGCTCACGAGCAGTACTTC.

The chain couples TRBV27 to TRBJ2-1, with 10 positions matching TRBD2. The CDR3 totals 16 residues. Germline lookup yields CDR1 MNHEY and CDR2 SMNVEV (reference sequence). The ends lost 4 bases at V and 5 bases at J; junction bases unmatched: 8. In DNA form, the CDR3 reads TGTGCCAGCAGTTACCGTGGACTAGCGGTTAACAATGAGCAGTTCTTC. This translates into CASSYRGLAVNNEQFF.

The sample holds a few counts of this clone. The chain combines TRBV6-5 with TRBJ2-4; tentative D call: TRBD2 (7 bases). CDR1 MNHEY and CDR2 SVGAGI come from the germline V gene. This CDR3 is 15 amino acids long. V was cut by 10 bases and J by 2 bases, with 18 bases left in between. CDR3 sequence: CATSRGGVSKNIQYF. The DNA of the CDR3 is TGTGCCACCTCAAGGGGGGGTGTGTCCAAAAACATTCAGTACTTC.

The sample holds a few counts of this clone. The J gene is TRBJ2-3, the V gene TRBV6-5, with D tentatively TRBD1 (6 bases). The CDR3 loop spans 14 amino acids. Deletions cut 5 bases from V and 3 bases from J, with 12 bases between. CDR1 MNHEY and CDR2 SVGAGI come from the germline V gene. Here the CDR3 reads CASSRTQGTDTQYF. Here the CDR3 DNA reads TGTGCCAGCAGTCGAACACAGGGAACAGATACGCAGTATTTT.

The gene calls are TRBV10-2 and TRBJ2-3; the D gene is possibly TRBD1 (6 bases). The CDR3 loop spans 13 amino acids. CDR1 and CDR2 from the germline V gene are WSHSY and SAAADI. V shed 8 bases and J shed 5 bases, with 14 bases lying between them. CDR3 bases: TGCGCCAGCTCCCCGGGACAACGAGATACGCAGTATTTT. Translation: CASSPGQRDTQYF.